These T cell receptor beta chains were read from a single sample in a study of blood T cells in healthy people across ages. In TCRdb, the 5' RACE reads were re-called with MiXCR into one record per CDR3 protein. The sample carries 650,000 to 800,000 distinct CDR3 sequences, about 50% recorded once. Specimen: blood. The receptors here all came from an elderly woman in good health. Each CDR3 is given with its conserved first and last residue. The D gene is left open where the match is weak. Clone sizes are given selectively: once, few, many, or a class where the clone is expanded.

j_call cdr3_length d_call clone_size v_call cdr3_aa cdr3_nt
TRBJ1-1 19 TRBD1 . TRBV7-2 CASSLVPVRTGQGNTEAFF TGTGCCAGCAGCTTAGTCCCGGTAAGGACAGGGCAGGGGAACACTGAAGCTTTCTTT
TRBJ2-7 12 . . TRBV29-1 CSAMDMSYEQYF TGCAGCGCCATGGACATGTCCTACGAGCAGTACTTC
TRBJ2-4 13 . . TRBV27 CASSLFPGDIQYF TGTGCCAGCAGTTTATTTCCCGGCGACATTCAGTACTTC
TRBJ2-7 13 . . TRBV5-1 CANSLLASYEQYF TGCGCCAACAGCTTGCTAGCTAGCTACGAGCAGTACTTC
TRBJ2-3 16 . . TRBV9 CTSGVYSGVNTDTQYF TGTACCAGCGGCGTTTATAGCGGAGTAAACACAGATACGCAGTATTTT
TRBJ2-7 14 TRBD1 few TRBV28 CASSSGQRIYEQYF TGTGCCAGCAGTTCGGGACAGCGGATCTACGAGCAGTACTTC
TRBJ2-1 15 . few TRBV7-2 CASSFTRTSYNEQFF TGTGCCAGCAGCTTTACACGGACTTCCTACAATGAGCAGTTCTTC
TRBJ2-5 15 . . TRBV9 CASSVAPTGLETQYF TGTGCCAGCAGCGTAGCCCCGACAGGCCTGGAGACCCAGTACTTC
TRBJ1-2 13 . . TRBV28 CASTVQPIYGYTF TGTGCCAGCACCGTACAGCCGATCTATGGCTACACCTTC
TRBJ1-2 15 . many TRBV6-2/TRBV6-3 CASSDPGRARYGYTF TGTGCCAGCAGTGATCCCGGGAGGGCCAGGTATGGCTACACCTTC
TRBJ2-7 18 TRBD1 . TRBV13 CASSSSPGTGIGAYEQYF TGTGCCAGCAGCTCATCTCCCGGGACAGGGATCGGGGCCTACGAGCAGTACTTC
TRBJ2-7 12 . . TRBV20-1 CSESGPTYEQYF TGCAGTGAAAGCGGGCCTACCTACGAGCAGTACTTC
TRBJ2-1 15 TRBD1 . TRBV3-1 CASSQTGIVANEQFF TGTGCCAGCAGCCAGACAGGGATTGTAGCCAATGAGCAGTTCTTC
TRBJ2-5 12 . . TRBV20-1 CSAIDVGETQYF TGCAGTGCCATAGATGTCGGTGAGACCCAGTACTTC
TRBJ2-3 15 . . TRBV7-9 CASGRAGTGTDTQYF TGTGCCAGCGGGAGGGCGGGGACAGGCACAGATACGCAGTATTTT
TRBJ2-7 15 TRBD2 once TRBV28 CASCQSGTRFYEQYF TGTGCCAGCTGTCAGAGCGGGACTAGATTCTACGAGCAGTACTTC
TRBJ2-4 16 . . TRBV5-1 CASSKTGGEAKNIQYF TGCGCCAGCAGCAAGACAGGAGGCGAAGCCAAAAACATTCAGTACTTC
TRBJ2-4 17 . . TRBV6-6 CASSLLRGEGGKNIQYF TGTGCCAGCAGCCTCCTCAGGGGGGAGGGGGGCAAAAACATTCAGTACTTC
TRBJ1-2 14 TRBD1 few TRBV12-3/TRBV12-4 CASSLTVQGEGYTF TGTGCCAGCAGTTTGACGGTGCAGGGGGAAGGCTACACCTTC
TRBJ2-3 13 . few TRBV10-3 CAIRFGLEDTQYF TGTGCCATCAGGTTCGGACTCGAAGATACGCAGTATTTT
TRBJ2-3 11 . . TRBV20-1 CSAVAADTQYF TGCAGTGCTGTAGCGGCAGATACGCAGTATTTT
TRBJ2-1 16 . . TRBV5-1 CASSLGQGFGYNEQFF TGCGCCAGCAGCTTGGGGCAGGGGTTTGGTTACAATGAGCAGTTCTTC
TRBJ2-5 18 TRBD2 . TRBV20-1 CSARSSSPSLSGSLKQYF TGCAGTGCTAGAAGCTCCTCTCCTTCGCTTAGCGGGAGTTTAAAGCAGTACTTC
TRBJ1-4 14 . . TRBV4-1 CASSLGPEDEKLFF TGCGCCAGCAGCCTCGGTCCCGAAGATGAAAAACTGTTTTTT
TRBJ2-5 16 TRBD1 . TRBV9 CASSVLPTGVGETQYF TGTGCCAGCAGCGTACTCCCGACAGGGGTCGGAGAGACCCAGTACTTC
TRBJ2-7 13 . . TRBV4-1 CASSQSSGDEQYF TGCGCCAGCAGCCAGAGTTCGGGAGACGAGCAGTACTTC
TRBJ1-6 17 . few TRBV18 CASSPPGQLQGNSPLHF TGTGCCAGCTCACCACCGGGTCAGCTTCAGGGGAATTCACCCCTCCACTTT
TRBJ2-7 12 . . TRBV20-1 CSAPRDGNEQYF TGCAGTGCGCCGAGGGACGGCAATGAGCAGTACTTC
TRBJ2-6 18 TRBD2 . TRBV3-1 CASSPRTSGSGGANVLTF TGTGCCAGCAGCCCACGGACTAGCGGGAGTGGTGGGGCCAACGTCCTGACTTTC
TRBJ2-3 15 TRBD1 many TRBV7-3 CASSQGVTSTDTQYF TGTGCCAGCAGTCAGGGGGTTACTAGCACAGATACGCAGTATTTT
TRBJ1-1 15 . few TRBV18 CASSRSGAGNTEAFF TGTGCCAGCTCACGGTCAGGGGCGGGGAACACTGAAGCTTTCTTT
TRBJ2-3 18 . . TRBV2 CASSGTSLLNEHTDTQYF TGTGCCAGCAGTGGGACCTCTCTCCTAAACGAACACACAGATACGCAGTATTTT
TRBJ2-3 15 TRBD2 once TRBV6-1 CASVERGGSADTQYF TGTGCCAGCGTAGAACGTGGCGGGAGCGCAGATACGCAGTATTTT
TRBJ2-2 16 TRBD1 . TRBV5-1 CASGRGQGVNTGELFF TGCGCCAGCGGCAGGGGACAGGGTGTAAACACCGGGGAGCTGTTTTTT
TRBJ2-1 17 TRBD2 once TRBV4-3 CASSQDRPVLAVDEQFF TGCGCCAGCAGCCAAGATCGGCCGGTACTAGCGGTCGATGAGCAGTTCTTC
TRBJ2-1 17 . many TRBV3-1 CASRTTSAQGSYNEQFF TGTGCCAGCAGGACAACTAGCGCACAGGGCTCCTACAATGAGCAGTTCTTC
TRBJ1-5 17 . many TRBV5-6 CASSLAKEEWDGQPQHF TGTGCCAGCAGCTTGGCCAAGGAGGAATGGGATGGTCAGCCCCAGCATTTT
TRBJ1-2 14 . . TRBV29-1 CSVEIFSLNYGYTF TGCAGCGTTGAGATCTTCAGTCTTAACTATGGCTACACCTTC
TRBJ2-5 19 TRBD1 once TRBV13 CASSSNPGQGAQFGETQYF TGTGCCAGCAGCTCAAACCCGGGACAGGGGGCCCAGTTCGGAGAGACCCAGTACTTC
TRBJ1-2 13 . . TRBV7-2 CASSFSDRPVDTF TGTGCCAGCAGCTTTTCCGACAGGCCTGTTGACACCTTC
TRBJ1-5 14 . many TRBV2 CASSTGLSNQPQHF TGTGCCAGCAGTACGGGCCTTAGCAATCAGCCCCAGCATTTT
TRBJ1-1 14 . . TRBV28 CASSSPNRNTEAFF TGTGCCAGCAGTAGCCCGAACAGGAACACTGAAGCTTTCTTT
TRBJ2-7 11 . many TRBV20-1 CSAWAAYEQYF TGCAGTGCTTGGGCCGCTTACGAGCAGTACTTC
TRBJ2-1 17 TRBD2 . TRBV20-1 CSARALGLAGGPNEQFF TGCAGTGCTAGAGCCCTGGGCCTAGCGGGGGGGCCCAATGAGCAGTTCTTC
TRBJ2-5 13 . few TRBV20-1 CSAPTGPKETQYF TGCAGTGCCCCGACTGGGCCAAAAGAGACCCAGTACTTC
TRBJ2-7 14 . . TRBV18 CASSPQQGNHEQYF TGTGCCAGCTCACCACAACAGGGTAACCACGAGCAGTACTTC
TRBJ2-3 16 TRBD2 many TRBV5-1 CASSLLPSGSTDTQYF TGCGCCAGCAGCTTGCTGCCTAGCGGGAGCACAGATACGCAGTATTTT
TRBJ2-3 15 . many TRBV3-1 CASSSGGARTDTQYF TGTGCCAGCAGCTCGGGGGGCGCAAGGACAGATACGCAGTATTTT
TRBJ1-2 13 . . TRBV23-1 CASSQPSGDGYTF TGCGCCAGCAGTCAACCAAGTGGCGATGGCTACACCTTC
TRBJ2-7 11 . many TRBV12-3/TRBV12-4 CASRLAYEQYF TGTGCCAGCAGACTAGCCTACGAGCAGTACTTC
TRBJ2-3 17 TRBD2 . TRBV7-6 CASSPSISGASTDTQYF TGTGCCAGCAGCCCCTCAATTAGCGGGGCTAGCACAGATACGCAGTATTTT
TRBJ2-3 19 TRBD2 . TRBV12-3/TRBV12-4 CASNPAWGSGGSGTDTQYF TGTGCCAGCAACCCGGCGTGGGGCAGCGGCGGGAGCGGCACAGATACGCAGTATTTT
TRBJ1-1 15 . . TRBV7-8 CASSPRPGMNTEAFF TGTGCCAGCAGCCCACGGCCAGGTATGAACACTGAAGCTTTCTTT
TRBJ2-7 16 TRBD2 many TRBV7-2 CASSLGLAGAVYEQYF TGTGCCAGCAGCTTGGGACTAGCGGGAGCAGTGTACGAGCAGTACTTC
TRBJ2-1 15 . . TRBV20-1 CSARGRGALSNEQFF TGCAGTGCTAGAGGAAGGGGGGCTCTCAGTAATGAGCAGTTCTTC
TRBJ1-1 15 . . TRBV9 CASSVDGMRETEAFF TGTGCCAGCAGCGTAGACGGAATGAGGGAAACTGAAGCTTTCTTT
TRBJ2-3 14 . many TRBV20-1 CSAREPRGPDTQYF TGCAGTGCTAGAGAGCCCAGGGGACCCGATACGCAGTATTTT
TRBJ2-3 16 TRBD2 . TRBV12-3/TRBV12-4 CASSLAGRGVTDTQYF TGTGCCAGCAGTTTAGCAGGACGGGGGGTGACAGATACGCAGTATTTT
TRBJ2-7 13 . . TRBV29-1 CSVGTEKEYEQYF TGCAGCGTTGGGACAGAGAAAGAATACGAGCAGTACTTC